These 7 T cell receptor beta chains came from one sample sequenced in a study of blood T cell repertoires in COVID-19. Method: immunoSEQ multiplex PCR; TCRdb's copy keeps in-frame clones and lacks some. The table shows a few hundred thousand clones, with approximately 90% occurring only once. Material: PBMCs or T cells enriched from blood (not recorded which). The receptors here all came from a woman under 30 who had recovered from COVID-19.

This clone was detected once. This CDR3 is CAISDFRGATDTQYF. CDR3 bases: TGTGCCATCAGTGACTTCCGGGGGGCAACCGATACGCAGTATTTT. The chain uses TRBV10-3 and TRBJ2-3; possibly TRBD2 for D (7 bases). The V end lost 3 bases, the J end lost 6 bases, and 16 bases lay between the germline ends. This CDR3 is 15 amino acids long. CDR1 is ENHRY, CDR2 SYGVKD, per germline.

The CDR3 sequence is CASSPPRALSSYNEQFF. CDR3 in DNA: TGTGCCAGCAGTCCCCCCAGGGCCTTAAGCTCCTACAATGAGCAGTTCTTC. J is TRBJ2-1 and V is TRBV28, with TRBD1 as a possible D gene (5 bases). V dropped 5 bases and J dropped 0 bases, with 17 bases sitting between them. The CDR3 consists of 17 residues. Germline V gene sequence: CDR1 MDHEN, CDR2 SYDVKM.

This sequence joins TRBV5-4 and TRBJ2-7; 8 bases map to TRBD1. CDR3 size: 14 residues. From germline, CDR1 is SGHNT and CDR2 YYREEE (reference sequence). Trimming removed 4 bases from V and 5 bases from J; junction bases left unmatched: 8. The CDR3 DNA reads TGTGCCAGCAGCGACCCGGGACAGGAAAACGAGCAGTACTTC. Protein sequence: CASSDPGQENEQYF.

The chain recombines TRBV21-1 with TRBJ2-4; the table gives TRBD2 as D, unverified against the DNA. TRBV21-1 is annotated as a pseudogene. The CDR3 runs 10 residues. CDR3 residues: CASSSRIDGF. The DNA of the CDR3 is TGTGCCAGCAGCTCGCGAATAGACGGGTTC.

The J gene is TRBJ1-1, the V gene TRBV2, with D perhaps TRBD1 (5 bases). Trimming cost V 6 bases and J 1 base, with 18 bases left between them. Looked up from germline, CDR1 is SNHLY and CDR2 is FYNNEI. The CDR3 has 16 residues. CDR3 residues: CASRTIQVPSNTEAFF. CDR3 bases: TGTGCCAGCAGGACGATACAGGTTCCGTCGAACACTGAAGCTTTCTTT.

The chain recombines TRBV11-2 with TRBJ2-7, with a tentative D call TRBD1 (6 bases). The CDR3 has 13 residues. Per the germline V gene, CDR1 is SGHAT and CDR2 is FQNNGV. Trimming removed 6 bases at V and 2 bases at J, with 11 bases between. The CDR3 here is CASRKTGPYEQYF. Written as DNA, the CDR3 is TGTGCCAGCAGGAAAACAGGGCCCTACGAGCAGTACTTC.

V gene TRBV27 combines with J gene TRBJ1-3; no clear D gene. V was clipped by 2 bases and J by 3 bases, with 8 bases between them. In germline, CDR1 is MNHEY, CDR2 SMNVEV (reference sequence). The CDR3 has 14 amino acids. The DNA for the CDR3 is TGTGCCAGCAGTTTAGGCAGTAATGGAAACACCATATATTTT. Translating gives CASSLGSNGNTIYF.